This T cell receptor beta chain was identified in a study of CD8+ T cells in alopecia areata. About the research overall: Among treated patients, oral tofacitinib was administered at 5 to 10 mg twice daily.

Study results and caveats: Amid tofacitinib therapy, many expanded lesional clones stayed present in scalp and blood. In patients, TCRs were shared less clearly than in mice, and HLA may possibly be involved.

Sample treatment: oral pan-JAK inhibitor, 5-10 mg twice daily. Researchers picked out CD4+ and CD8+ T cells from PBMCs by sorting. On this clone itself: Its cognate antigen is unknown.

Germline V CDR1 and CDR2: SEHNR, FQNEAQ (reference sequence). Trimming left V 5 bases short and J 4 bases short, with 14 bases between. CDR3 size: 14 residues. Reverse transcribed after extraction, RNA yielded cDNA as the sequencing template. Assay: immunoSEQ multiplex PCR; the TCRdb copy retains only in-frame clones and omits some. The sample includes 93,000 or so clones, approximately 90% of them seen just once. V and J are TRBV7-9 and TRBJ1-1; D perhaps matches TRBD1 (6 bases). This TCR came from a human donor with alopecia areata. Sequencing was performed on CD8+ T cells sorted from blood, taken between weeks 30 and 35, from a patient treated with tofacitinib. In DNA form, the CDR3 reads TGTGCCAGCAGCATCCGGACAGTCCCCACTGAAGCTTTCTTT. As protein: CASSIRTVPTEAFF.